This T cell receptor (beta chain) was identified during a study of control samples from healthy donors and cancer patients. The repertoire was sequenced with immunoSEQ multiplex PCR; TCRdb's copy has only in-frame clones and lacks some. This table has 150,000 or so clones, roughly 93% appearing once. The source material was blood. The receptor comes from a man aged 18 to 35 in good health.

The CDR3: CASSLEEGQGTEAFF. CDR3 DNA: TGCGCCAGCAGCTTGGAAGAGGGTCAGGGGACTGAAGCTTTCTTT. The gene calls are TRBV5-1 and TRBJ1-1, with D possibly matching TRBD1 (6 bases). This CDR3 has 15 residues. Trimming took off 0 bases at V and 5 bases at J, with 14 bases between the two ends. The germline gives CDR1 SGHRS, CDR2 YFSETQ.